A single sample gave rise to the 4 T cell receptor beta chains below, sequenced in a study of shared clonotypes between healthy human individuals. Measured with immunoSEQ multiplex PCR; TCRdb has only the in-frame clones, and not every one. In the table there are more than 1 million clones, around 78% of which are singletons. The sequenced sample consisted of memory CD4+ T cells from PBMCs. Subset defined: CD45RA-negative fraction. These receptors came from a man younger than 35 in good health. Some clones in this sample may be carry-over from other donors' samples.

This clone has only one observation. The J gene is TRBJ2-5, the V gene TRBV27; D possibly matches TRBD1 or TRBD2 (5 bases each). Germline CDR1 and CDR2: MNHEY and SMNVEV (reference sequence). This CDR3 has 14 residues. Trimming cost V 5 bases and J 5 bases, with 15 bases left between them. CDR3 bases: TGTGCCAGCAGTCCGATCGATGAGGGGGAGACCCAGTACTTC. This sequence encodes CASSPIDEGETQYF.

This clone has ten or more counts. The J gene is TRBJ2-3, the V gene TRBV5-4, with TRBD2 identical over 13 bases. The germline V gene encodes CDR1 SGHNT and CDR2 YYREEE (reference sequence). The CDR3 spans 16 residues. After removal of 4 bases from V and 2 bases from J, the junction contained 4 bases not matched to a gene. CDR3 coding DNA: TGTGCCAGCAGCGGGGGACTAGCGGGGCTCACAGATACGCAGTATTTT. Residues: CASSGGLAGLTDTQYF.

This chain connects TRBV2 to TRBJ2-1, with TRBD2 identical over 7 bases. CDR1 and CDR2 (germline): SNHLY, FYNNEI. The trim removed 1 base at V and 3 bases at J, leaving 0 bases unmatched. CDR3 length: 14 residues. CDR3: CASSEGGSYNEQFF. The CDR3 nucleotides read TGTGCCAGCAGTGAAGGCGGGAGCTACAATGAGCAGTTCTTC.

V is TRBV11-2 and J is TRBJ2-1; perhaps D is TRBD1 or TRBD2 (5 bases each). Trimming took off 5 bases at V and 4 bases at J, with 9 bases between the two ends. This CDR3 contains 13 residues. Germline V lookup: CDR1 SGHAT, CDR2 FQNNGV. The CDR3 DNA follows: TGTGCCAGCAGCCGGGGCGGATACAATGAGCAGTTCTTC. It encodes CASSRGGYNEQFF. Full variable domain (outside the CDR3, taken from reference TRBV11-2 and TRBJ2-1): EAGVAQSPRYKIIEKRQSVAFWCNPISGHATLYWYQQILGQGPKLLIQFQNNGVVDDSQLPKDRFSAERLKGVDSTLKIQPAKLEDSAVYLCASSRGGYNEQFFGPGTRLTVL.